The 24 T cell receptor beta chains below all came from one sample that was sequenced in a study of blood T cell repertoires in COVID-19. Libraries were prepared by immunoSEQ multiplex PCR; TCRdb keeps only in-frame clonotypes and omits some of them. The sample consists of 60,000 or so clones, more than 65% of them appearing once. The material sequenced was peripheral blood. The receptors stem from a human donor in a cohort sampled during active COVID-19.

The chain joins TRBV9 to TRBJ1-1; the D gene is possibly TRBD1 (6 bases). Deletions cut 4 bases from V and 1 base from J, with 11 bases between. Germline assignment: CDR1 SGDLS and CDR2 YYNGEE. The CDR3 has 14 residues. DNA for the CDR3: TGTGCCAGCAGCTCTGGACAGAAGAACACTGAAGCTTTCTTT. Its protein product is CASSSGQKNTEAFF.

The CDR3 loop is CASSLVVTGWNEQFF. CDR3 coding DNA: TGCGCCAGCAGCTTGGTGGTTACAGGTTGGAATGAGCAGTTCTTC. The chain links TRBV5-1 to TRBJ2-1; maybe TRBD1 (5 bases). CDR1 and CDR2 (germline): SGHRS, YFSETQ. The CDR3 runs 15 residues. Trimming removed 0 bases at V and 7 bases at J, with 14 bases between.

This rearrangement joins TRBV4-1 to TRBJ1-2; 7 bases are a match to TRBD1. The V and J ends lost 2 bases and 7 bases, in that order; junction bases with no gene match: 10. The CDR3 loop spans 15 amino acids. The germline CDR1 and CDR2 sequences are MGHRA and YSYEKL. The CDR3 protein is CASSQSGQATSGYTF. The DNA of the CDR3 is TGCGCCAGCAGCCAATCAGGACAGGCGACGAGTGGCTACACCTTC.

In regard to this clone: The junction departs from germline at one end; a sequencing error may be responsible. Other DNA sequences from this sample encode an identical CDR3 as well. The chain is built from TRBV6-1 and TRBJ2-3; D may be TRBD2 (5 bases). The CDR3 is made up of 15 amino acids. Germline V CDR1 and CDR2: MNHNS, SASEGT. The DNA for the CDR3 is TGTGCCAGCAGCGAAGAACCTACTAGGACAGATACGCAGTATTTT. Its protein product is CASSEEPTRTDTQYF.

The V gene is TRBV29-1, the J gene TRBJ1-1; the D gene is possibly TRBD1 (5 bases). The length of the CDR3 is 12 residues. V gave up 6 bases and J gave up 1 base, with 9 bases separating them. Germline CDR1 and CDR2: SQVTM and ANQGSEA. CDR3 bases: TGCAGCGTCCCCGGGGGGAACACTGAAGCTTTCTTT. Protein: CSVPGGNTEAFF.

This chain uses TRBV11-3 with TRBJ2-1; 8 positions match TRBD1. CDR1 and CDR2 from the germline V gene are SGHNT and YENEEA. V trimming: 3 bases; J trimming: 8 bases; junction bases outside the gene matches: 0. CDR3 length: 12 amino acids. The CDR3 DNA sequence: TGTGCCAGCAGCTTGACAGGGGATGAGCAGTTCTTC. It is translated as CASSLTGDEQFF.

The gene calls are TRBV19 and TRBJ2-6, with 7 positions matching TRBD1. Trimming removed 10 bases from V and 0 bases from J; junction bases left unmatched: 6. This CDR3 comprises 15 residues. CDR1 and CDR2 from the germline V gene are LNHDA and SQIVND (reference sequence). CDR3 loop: CATGQQHSGANVLTF. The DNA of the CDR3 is TGTGCCACGGGACAGCAACACTCTGGGGCCAACGTCCTGACTTTC. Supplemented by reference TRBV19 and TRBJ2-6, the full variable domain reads DGGITQSPKYLFRKEGQNVTLSCEQNLNHDAMYWYRQDPGQGLRLIYYSQIVNDFQKGDIAEGYSVSREKKESFPLTVTSAQKNPTAFYLCATGQQHSGANVLTFGAGSRLTVL.

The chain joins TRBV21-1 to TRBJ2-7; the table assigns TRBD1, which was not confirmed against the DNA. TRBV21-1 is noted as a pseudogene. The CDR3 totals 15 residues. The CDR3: CASSRWDRGLGEQYF. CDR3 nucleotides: TGTGCCAGCAGCAGGTGGGACAGGGGGCTTGGAGAGCAGTACTTC.

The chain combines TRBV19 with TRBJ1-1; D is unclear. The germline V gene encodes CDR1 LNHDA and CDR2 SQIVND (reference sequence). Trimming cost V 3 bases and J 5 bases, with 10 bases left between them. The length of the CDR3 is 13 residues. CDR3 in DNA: TGTGCCAGTAGTATGCAGGAGGAGACTGAAGCTTTCTTT. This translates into CASSMQEETEAFF.

The CDR3 DNA follows: TGTGCCAGCTCACCATCGGCAGGGAATGAAAAACTGTTTTTT. Amino acid sequence: CASSPSAGNEKLFF. This chain links TRBV18 with TRBJ1-4; TRBD1 is a possible D gene (5 bases). The CDR3 runs 14 residues. CDR1 and CDR2 from the germline V gene are KGHSH and LQKENI. V lost 2 bases, J lost 5 bases, and 9 bases lay in between.

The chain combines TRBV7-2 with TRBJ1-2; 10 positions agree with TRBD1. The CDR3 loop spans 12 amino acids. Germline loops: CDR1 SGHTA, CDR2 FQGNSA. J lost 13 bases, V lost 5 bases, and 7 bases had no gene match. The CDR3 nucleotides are TGTGCCAGCAGCGCCCGACAGGGGGCAAGCACCTTC. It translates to CASSARQGASTF.

The CDR3 DNA reads TGTGCCAGCAGCCCCAATCGGGGGACTAGCTCCTACAATGAGCAGTTCTTC. Its translation: CASSPNRGTSSYNEQFF. The chain couples TRBV9 to TRBJ2-1; 8 bases match TRBD2. The trim removed 4 bases at V and 0 bases at J, leaving 9 bases unmatched. This CDR3 is built from 17 residues. CDR1 and CDR2 (germline): SGDLS, YYNGEE.

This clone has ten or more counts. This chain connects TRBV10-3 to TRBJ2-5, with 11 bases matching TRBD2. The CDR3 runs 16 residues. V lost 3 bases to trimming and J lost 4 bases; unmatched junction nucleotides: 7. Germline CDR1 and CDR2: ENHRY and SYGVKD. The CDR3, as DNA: TGTGCCATCAGTGACCCTACTAGCGGGAGTAGAGAGACCCAGTACTTC. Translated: CAISDPTSGSRETQYF.

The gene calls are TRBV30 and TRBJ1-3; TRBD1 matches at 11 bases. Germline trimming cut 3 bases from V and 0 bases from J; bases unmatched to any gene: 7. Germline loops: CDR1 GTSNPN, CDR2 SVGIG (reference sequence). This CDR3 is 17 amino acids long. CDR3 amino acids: CAWRRTGGVISGNTIYF. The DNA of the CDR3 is TGTGCCTGGAGAAGGACAGGGGGCGTAATCTCTGGAAACACCATATATTTT.

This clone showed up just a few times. CDR3 residues: CAIGEGVDEQFF. As DNA, the CDR3 is TGTGCCATCGGGGAGGGGGTGGATGAGCAGTTCTTC. The chain joins TRBV10-3 to TRBJ2-1; D may be TRBD2 (7 bases). This CDR3 region has 12 residues. V lost 8 bases and J lost 8, with 13 bases in between. The V gene's germline CDR1 is ENHRY and CDR2 SYGVKD.

CDR3 in amino acids: CASSPRLAGGHEQFF. The CDR3 bases are TGTGCCAGCAGCCCAAGACTAGCGGGGGGCCATGAGCAGTTCTTC. J is TRBJ2-1 and V is TRBV6-6, with 13 nucleotides matching TRBD2. The ends lost 6 bases at V and 8 bases at J; junction bases unmatched: 7. Germline CDR1 reads MNHNY; CDR2 reads SVGAGI (reference sequence). This CDR3 region has 15 residues.

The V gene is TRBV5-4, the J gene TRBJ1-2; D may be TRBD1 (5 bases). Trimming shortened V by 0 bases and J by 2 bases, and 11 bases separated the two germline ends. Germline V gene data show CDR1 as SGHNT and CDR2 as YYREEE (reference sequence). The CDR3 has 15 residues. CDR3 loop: CASSLGAGQNYGYTF. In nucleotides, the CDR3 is TGTGCCAGCAGCTTGGGGGCAGGGCAGAACTATGGCTACACCTTC.

The DNA for the CDR3 is TGTGCCAGTAGTCAACAGACGACGAACTCCTACGAGCAGTACTTC. It is translated as CASSQQTTNSYEQYF. The chain combines TRBV19 with TRBJ2-7; no reliable D call. CDR1 and CDR2 (germline): LNHDA, SQIVND (reference sequence). The CDR3 covers 15 residues. The V gene lost 5 bases and the J gene lost 0 bases, with 14 bases spanning the gap.

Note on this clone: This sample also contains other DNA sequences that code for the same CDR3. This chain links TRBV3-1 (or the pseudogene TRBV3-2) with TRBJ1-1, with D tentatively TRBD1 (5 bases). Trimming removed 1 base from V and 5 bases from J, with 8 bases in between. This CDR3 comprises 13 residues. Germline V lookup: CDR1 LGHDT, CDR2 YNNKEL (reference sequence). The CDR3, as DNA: TGTGCCAGCAGCCAAGTCGGGGGGACTGAAGCTTTCTTT. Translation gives CASSQVGGTEAFF.

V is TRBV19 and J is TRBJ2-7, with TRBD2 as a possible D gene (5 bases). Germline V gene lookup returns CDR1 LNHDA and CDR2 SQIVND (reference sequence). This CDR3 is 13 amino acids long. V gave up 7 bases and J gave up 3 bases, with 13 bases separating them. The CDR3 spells CASNPEGSYEQYF. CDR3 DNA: TGTGCCAGTAATCCCGAAGGGAGCTACGAGCAGTACTTC.

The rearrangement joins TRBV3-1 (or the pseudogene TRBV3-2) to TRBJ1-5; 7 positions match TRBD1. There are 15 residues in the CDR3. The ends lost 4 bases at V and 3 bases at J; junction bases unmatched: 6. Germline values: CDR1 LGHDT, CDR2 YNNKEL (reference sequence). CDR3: CASSLGQEDNQPQHF. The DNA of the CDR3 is TGTGCCAGCAGCCTAGGACAGGAGGACAATCAGCCCCAGCATTTT.

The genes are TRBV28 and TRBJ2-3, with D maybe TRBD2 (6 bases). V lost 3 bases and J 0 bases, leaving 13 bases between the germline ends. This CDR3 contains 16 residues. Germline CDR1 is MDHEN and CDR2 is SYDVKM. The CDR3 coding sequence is TGTGCCAGCAGTTTTTCGCCTAGCGAAAGCACAGATACGCAGTATTTT. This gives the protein CASSFSPSESTDTQYF.

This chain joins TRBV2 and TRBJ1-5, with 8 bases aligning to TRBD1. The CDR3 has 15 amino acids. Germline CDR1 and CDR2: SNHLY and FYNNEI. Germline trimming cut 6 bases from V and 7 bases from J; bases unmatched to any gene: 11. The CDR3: CASSPGGRGGQPQHF. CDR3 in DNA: TGTGCCAGCAGCCCAGGGGGCCGGGGAGGCCAGCCCCAGCATTTT.

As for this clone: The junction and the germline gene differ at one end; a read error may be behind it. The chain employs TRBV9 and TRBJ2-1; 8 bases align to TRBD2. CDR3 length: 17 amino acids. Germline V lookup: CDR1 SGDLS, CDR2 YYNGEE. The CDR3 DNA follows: TGTGCCAGCAGCGCTCTACCGGGACTAGACTCCCACAATGAGCAGTTCTTC. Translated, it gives CASSALPGLDSHNEQFF.